A selection of T cell receptor beta chains follows, all from one sample in a study of CD8 T cells in Susac syndrome. From the immunoSEQ multiplex PCR reads, TCRdb called clonotypes with MiXCR, one entry per CDR3 protein. The sample records 150,000 to 200,000 distinct CDR3 sequences, roughly 94% being singletons. The sequenced material came from CD4+ T cells from PBMCs. Source of these receptors: a human donor with Susac syndrome. Each CDR3 is given with its conserved first and last residue. D genes are given only for firm matches. The size of a clone is reported for some rows only, either as once, few or many, or as a class for expanded clones.

D,J,size,V,CDR3,DNA
TRBD1,TRBJ1-5,-,TRBV2,CASTGGQGKDHSNQPQHF,TGTGCCAGCACTGGAGGACAGGGAAAGGACCATAGCAATCAGCCCCAGCATTTT
-,TRBJ2-7,-,TRBV25-1,CATGRGGGPYEQYF,TGTGCCACCGGGAGGGGAGGGGGCCCCTACGAGCAGTACTTC
-,TRBJ2-1,-,TRBV9,CASSVAGEQFF,TGTGCCAGCAGCGTAGCGGGTGAGCAGTTCTTC
-,TRBJ1-2,-,TRBV3-1,CASSQLGRAGENYGYTF,TGTGCCAGCAGCCAACTCGGCAGGGCAGGGGAAAACTATGGCTACACCTTC
-,TRBJ2-1,-,TRBV14,CASSQVAEEQFF,TGTGCCAGCAGCCAAGTGGCGGAAGAGCAGTTCTTC
TRBD1,TRBJ1-1,-,TRBV20-1,CSAMGQGGAEAFF,TGCAGTGCCATGGGACAGGGGGGGGCTGAAGCTTTCTTT
-,TRBJ2-7,-,TRBV20-1,CSARMGQGGYEQYF,TGCAGTGCTAGAATGGGACAAGGAGGGTACGAGCAGTACTTC
-,TRBJ2-7,once,TRBV19,CATSGGKSSYEQYF,TGTGCCACCTCAGGAGGGAAGAGCTCCTACGAGCAGTACTTC
-,TRBJ1-5,-,TRBV20-1,CSAGAGSSYSNQPQHF,TGCAGTGCCGGGGCAGGGAGTTCGTATAGCAATCAGCCCCAGCATTTT
-,TRBJ1-1,-,TRBV29-1,CSVLYIMNTEAFF,TGCAGCGTCCTTTATATCATGAACACTGAAGCTTTCTTT
-,TRBJ1-2,-,TRBV4-1,CASSRSVGAYGYTF,TGCGCCAGCAGCCGCTCGGTCGGAGCTTATGGCTACACCTTC
-,TRBJ2-2,-,TRBV20-1,CSAKITGELFF,TGCAGTGCCAAGATAACCGGGGAGCTGTTTTTT
-,TRBJ2-7,-,TRBV20-1,CSAKGTTEQYF,TGCAGTGCTAAGGGGACGACCGAGCAGTACTTC
TRBD2,TRBJ2-2,-,TRBV15,CATSPGGFTGELFF,TGTGCCACCAGCCCCGGGGGGTTCACCGGGGAGCTGTTTTTT
-,TRBJ2-2,-,TRBV5-1,CASSLAGGGAGELFF,TGCGCCAGCAGCTTGGCCGGCGGCGGCGCCGGGGAGCTGTTTTTT
TRBD1,TRBJ2-7,-,TRBV18,CASSGLRTGIGEQYF,TGTGCCAGCTCAGGCCTACGGACAGGGATTGGCGAGCAGTACTTC
-,TRBJ2-3,-,TRBV20-1,CSARGAGTHTDTQYF,TGCAGTGCTAGAGGGGCCGGGACACACACAGATACGCAGTATTTT
TRBD1,TRBJ1-2,-,TRBV29-1,CSVARGRGYTF,TGCAGCGTTGCGAGGGGGCGAGGCTACACCTTC
-,TRBJ2-1,-,TRBV7-8,CASRPPKTLGNEQFF,TGTGCCAGCCGTCCGCCAAAGACCTTGGGCAATGAGCAGTTCTTC
-,TRBJ1-2,-,TRBV5-6,CASSGLQGSGGYTF,TGTGCCAGCAGCGGATTACAGGGAAGCGGTGGCTACACCTTC
-,TRBJ2-7,-,TRBV9,CASSRTSTVPEQYF,TGTGCCAGCAGCAGAACATCGACAGTTCCCGAGCAGTACTTC
TRBD1,TRBJ2-5,-,TRBV7-2,CASSTGQKETQYF,TGTGCCAGCAGCACGGGACAGAAAGAGACCCAGTACTTC
-,TRBJ2-2,-,TRBV27,CASSPPGQQNTGELFF,TGTGCCAGCAGCCCTCCGGGACAACAGAACACCGGGGAGCTGTTTTTT
TRBD2,TRBJ2-1,-,TRBV12-3/TRBV12-4,CASSPFRGGWDEQFF,TGTGCCAGCAGCCCATTTCGGGGGGGCTGGGATGAGCAGTTCTTC
-,TRBJ1-5,-,TRBV7-8,CASSLGTVNQPQHF,TGTGCCAGCAGCCTCGGGACGGTTAATCAGCCCCAGCATTTT
-,TRBJ2-3,-,TRBV5-4,CASTEGSDTQYF,TGTGCCAGCACCGAGGGGTCAGATACGCAGTATTTT
TRBD1,TRBJ1-4,-,TRBV12-3/TRBV12-4,CASSQGALNEKLFF,TGTGCCAGCAGCCAGGGGGCCCTTAATGAAAAACTGTTTTTT
-,TRBJ2-1,once,TRBV2,CASSERQVEYNEQFF,TGTGCCAGCAGTGAGAGGCAAGTAGAGTACAATGAGCAGTTCTTC
TRBD2,TRBJ2-5,-,TRBV4-2,CASSQEGASGETQYF,TGTGCCAGCAGCCAAGAGGGCGCTAGCGGGGAGACCCAGTACTTC
-,TRBJ2-3,-,TRBV5-1,CASSWSADTQYF,TGCGCCAGCAGCTGGTCGGCGGATACGCAGTATTTT
-,TRBJ2-7,-,TRBV5-1,CASSLDGEQYF,TGCGCCAGCAGCTTGGATGGGGAGCAGTACTTC
-,TRBJ2-7,-,TRBV11-3,CASSGRDDEQYF,TGTGCCAGCAGCGGTCGGGATGACGAGCAGTACTTC
TRBD2,TRBJ2-6,-,TRBV4-1,CASSPGLAGANVLTF,TGCGCCAGCAGCCCGGGACTAGCTGGGGCCAACGTCCTGACTTTC
-,TRBJ1-2,-,TRBV3-1,CASSQDRSNYGYTF,TGTGCCAGCAGCCAAGATCGGTCAAACTATGGCTACACCTTC
-,TRBJ1-1,-,TRBV20-1,CSAPKGGQGTEAFF,TGCAGTGCTCCGAAAGGGGGGCAGGGCACTGAAGCTTTCTTT
-,TRBJ1-2,-,TRBV30,CAWSLSYGYTF,TGTGCCTGGAGTTTGAGCTATGGCTACACCTTC
-,TRBJ1-5,-,TRBV28,CASNRDIQPQHF,TGTGCCAGCAACAGGGATATTCAGCCCCAGCATTTT
-,TRBJ1-1,-,TRBV2,CASTPDTEAFF,TGTGCCAGCACCCCCGACACTGAAGCTTTCTTT
-,TRBJ2-7,-,TRBV18,CASSLGGLGEQYF,TGTGCCAGCTCACTTGGGGGACTTGGGGAGCAGTACTTC
-,TRBJ2-1,-,TRBV20-1,CSARDLGIQNEQFF,TGCAGTGCTAGAGATCTGGGGATCCAGAATGAGCAGTTCTTC
-,TRBJ1-2,-,TRBV3-1,CASSPQGIANYGYTF,TGTGCCAGCAGCCCCCAGGGTATAGCTAACTATGGCTACACCTTC
TRBD1,TRBJ1-6,-,TRBV2,CASSEAPRDRGSPLHF,TGTGCCAGCAGTGAAGCGCCCAGGGACAGAGGTTCACCCCTCCACTTT
-,TRBJ2-1,-,TRBV25-1,CASSESRTPGNEQFF,TGTGCCAGCAGTGAATCGAGGACGCCAGGCAATGAGCAGTTCTTC
TRBD1,TRBJ2-2,-,TRBV4-3,CASSQEQGATGELFF,TGCGCCAGCAGCCAAGAACAGGGGGCGACCGGGGAGCTGTTTTTT
-,TRBJ2-2,-,TRBV24-1,CATSDPGTKNGELFF,TGTGCCACCAGTGACCCCGGGACGAAGAACGGGGAGCTGTTTTTT
-,TRBJ1-1,-,TRBV4-2,CASSHLDRNTEAFF,TGTGCCAGCAGCCATTTGGACCGGAACACTGAAGCTTTCTTT
TRBD1,TRBJ1-3,-,TRBV20-1,CSARTGGDGNTIYF,TGCAGTGCGAGGACAGGGGGCGATGGAAACACCATATATTTT
-,TRBJ2-3,-,TRBV29-1,CSVEGQRGGTDTQYF,TGCAGCGTGGAGGGACAGCGAGGAGGCACAGATACGCAGTATTTT
TRBD1,TRBJ1-6,-,TRBV19,CASSTTGTGYSYNSPLHF,TGTGCCAGTAGTACCACCGGGACAGGGTACTCCTATAATTCACCCCTCCACTTT
TRBD2,TRBJ2-7,-,TRBV15,CATSREASGYYEQYF,TGTGCCACCAGCAGAGAGGCTAGCGGCTACTACGAGCAGTACTTC
-,TRBJ2-1,-,TRBV6-2/TRBV6-3,CASSAIYSEQFF,TGTGCCAGCAGTGCAATCTATAGTGAGCAGTTCTTC
-,TRBJ1-1,-,TRBV29-1,CSVGYAGAHTEAFF,TGCAGCGTTGGATACGCGGGGGCTCACACTGAAGCTTTCTTT
TRBD1,TRBJ1-1,-,TRBV4-2,CASSPRDRGPDTEAFF,TGTGCCAGCAGCCCCCGGGACAGGGGGCCCGACACTGAAGCTTTCTTT
TRBD1,TRBJ1-1,-,TRBV19,CASSMGQPERAFF,TGTGCCAGTAGTATGGGACAGCCAGAGAGGGCTTTCTTT
-,TRBJ1-3,-,TRBV30,CAWGIQGSGNTIYF,TGTGCCTGGGGAATACAGGGATCTGGAAACACCATATATTTT
-,TRBJ1-2,-,TRBV2,CASSGRRIGDGYTF,TGTGCCAGCAGTGGACGGAGGATTGGCGATGGCTACACCTTC